This TCR beta chain is from a study of T cells in Graves' hyperthyroidism and ophthalmopathy. What was amplified from RNA transcripts were TCR beta CDR3 regions. TCR CDR3 underwent first-round RT-PCR with the HTBI primer set. One entry per CDR3 protein, called by TCRdb with MiXCR from the multiplex PCR reads. The sample has hundreds of thousands of distinct CDR3 sequences; 12% to 15% are singletons. Trimming at V came to 3 bases and at J to 10 bases, leaving 7 bases not matched to a gene. The germline CDR1 and CDR2 sequences are DFQATT and SNEGSKA (reference sequence). The CDR3 length is 14 residues. This chain connects TRBV20-1 to TRBJ1-6; TRBD1 matches 9 bases. The TCR was taken from a young woman with Graves' hyperthyroidism. The material sequenced was blood. The CDR3 DNA follows: TGCAGTGCTAGCTTGGGACAGGGTAGCTCACCCCTCCACTTT. The encoded protein is CSASLGQGSSPLHF.